One sample yielded the 21 T cell receptor beta chains listed below, sequenced in a study of cytomegalovirus exposure and HLA in healthy donors. This PCR relied on a set of 60 Vbeta primers and 13 Jbeta primers. The assay was immunoSEQ multiplex PCR, and TCRdb's table has in-frame clones only and misses some. The profile shows around 150,000 clones, around 80% of them singletons. Sequenced: PBMCs. The receptors derive from a man aged 25-45 years in good health.

This clone was counted a single time. This sequence joins TRBV4-1 and TRBJ2-6; TRBD1 is a possible D gene (5 bases). The CDR3 length is 19 residues. Germline CDR1 is MGHRA and CDR2 is YSYEKL. Trimming cost V 0 bases and J 4 bases, with 19 bases left between them. CDR3 DNA: TGCGCCAGCAGCCAAGATACCGGCAGGGTGGTCCTCGGGGCCAACGTCCTGACTTTC. Its protein product is CASSQDTGRVVLGANVLTF.

The chain recombines TRBV11-3 with TRBJ1-1, with 7 nucleotides matching TRBD1. The trim removed 5 bases at V and 0 bases at J, leaving 9 bases unmatched. This CDR3 spans 16 amino acids. Germline values: CDR1 SGHNT, CDR2 YENEEA. CDR3 nucleotides: TGTGCCAGCAGCCCGAGGGACAGTAAAATGAACACTGAAGCTTTCTTT. Encoded protein: CASSPRDSKMNTEAFF.

J is TRBJ1-2 and V is TRBV5-4; no clear D gene. Trimming stripped 0 bases from V and 0 bases from J, with 12 bases between. Germline CDR1 SGHNT, CDR2 YYREEE (reference sequence). This CDR3 has 16 amino acids. CDR3 loop: CASSLDGNRANYGYTF. In DNA, the CDR3 is TGTGCCAGCAGCTTGGACGGGAATAGGGCTAACTATGGCTACACCTTC. Combining the CDR3 with reference TRBV5-4 and TRBJ1-2 gives the whole variable domain ETGVTQSPTHLIKTRGQQVTLRCSSQSGHNTVSWYQQALGQGPQFIFQYYREEENGRGNFPPRFSGLQFPNYSSELNVNALELDDSALYLCASSLDGNRANYGYTFGSGTRLTVV.

The chain uses TRBV2 and TRBJ1-6; D remains ambiguous. This CDR3 has 15 amino acids. The V gene lost 2 bases and the J gene lost 7 bases, with 12 bases spanning the gap. Germline V CDR1 and CDR2: SNHLY, FYNNEI. DNA of the CDR3: TGTGCCAGCAGTGAAAATCAGGCTAACAATTCACCCCTCCACTTT. As protein: CASSENQANNSPLHF. The whole variable domain, remainder taken from reference TRBV2 and TRBJ1-6, is EPEVTQTPSHQVTQMGQEVILRCVPISNHLYFYWYRQILGQKVEFLVSFYNNEISEKSEIFDDQFSVERPDGSNFTLKIRSTKLEDSAMYFCASSENQANNSPLHFGNGTRLTVT.

This clone appeared once. This sequence joins TRBV19 and TRBJ1-2; possibly TRBD1 for D (6 bases). There are 13 residues in the CDR3. Germline loops: CDR1 LNHDA, CDR2 SQIVND (reference sequence). Trimming left V 6 bases short and J 3 bases short, with 11 bases between. CDR3 residues: CASRGGGDYGYTF. The CDR3 nucleotides read TGTGCCAGTAGAGGGGGGGGAGACTATGGCTACACCTTC.

Concerning this clone: A read error may account for a junction end that differs from germline. The chain carries TRBV29-1 and TRBJ1-1; D is undetermined. There are 14 residues in the CDR3. Germline V gene lookup returns CDR1 SQVTM and CDR2 ANQGSEA. The CDR3 reads CSALPKSTNAEAFF. As DNA, the CDR3 is TGCAGCGCCCTCCCTAAGAGCACGAACGCTGAAGCTTTCTTT. The whole variable domain, remainder taken from reference TRBV29-1 and TRBJ1-1, is SAVISQKPSRDICQRGTSLTIQCQVDSQVTMMFWYRQQPGQSLTLIATANQGSEATYESGFVIDKFPISRPNLTFSTLTVSNMSPEDSSIYLCSALPKSTNAEAFFGQGTRLTVV.

This chain connects TRBV5-4 to TRBJ2-3; 8 positions match TRBD2. Germline trimming cut 3 bases from V and 0 bases from J; bases unmatched to any gene: 9. Germline V lookup: CDR1 SGHNT, CDR2 YYREEE (reference sequence). This CDR3 has 17 amino acids. CDR3 bases: TGTGCCAGCAGCTCCCGCCGGGGGGGCCCTAGCACAGATACGCAGTATTTT. Translated, it gives CASSSRRGGPSTDTQYF.

The chain employs TRBV7-6 and TRBJ2-1, with 7 bases matching TRBD1. The CDR3 contains 15 residues. Germline V gene data show CDR1 as SGHVS and CDR2 as FNYEAQ. Trimming removed 7 bases from V and 3 bases from J; junction bases left unmatched: 9. The CDR3 DNA reads as TGTGCCAGCACCTCAAGTTGGGACAGCTACAATGAGCAGTTCTTC. It is translated as CASTSSWDSYNEQFF.

CDR3 sequence: CASSQTGAYNEQFF. The CDR3 bases are TGTGCCAGCAGCCAAACAGGGGCCTACAATGAGCAGTTCTTC. The rearrangement links TRBV7-3 to TRBJ2-1; TRBD1 matches at 7 bases. This CDR3 has 14 amino acids. V gave up 5 bases and J gave up 2 bases; unmatched junction bases: 3. Germline CDR1 reads SGHTA; CDR2 reads FQGTGA. Full variable domain (missing parts from reference TRBV7-3 and TRBJ2-1): GAGVSQTPSNKVTEKGKYVELRCDPISGHTALYWYRQSLGQGPEFLIYFQGTGAADDSGLPNDRFFAVRPEGSVSTLKIQRTERGDSAVYLCASSQTGAYNEQFFGPGTRLTVL.

This chain links TRBV7-8 with TRBJ1-3; 8 bases match TRBD1. CDR1 SGHVS and CDR2 FQNEAQ come from the germline V gene. CDR3 size: 17 residues. The V gene end was trimmed by 0 bases and the J gene end by 4 bases; junction bases not matched to a gene: 8. CDR3 region: CASSLAVTGVGGNTIYF. CDR3 sequence (DNA): TGTGCCAGCAGCTTAGCGGTGACAGGGGTCGGAGGAAACACCATATATTTT.

The chain links TRBV5-4 to TRBJ2-3, with D tentatively TRBD1 (6 bases). CDR3 length equals 15 residues. V shed 5 bases and J shed 5 bases, with 18 bases lying between them. CDR1 is SGHNT and CDR2 is YYREEE in the germline V gene (reference sequence). The CDR3 DNA sequence: TGTGCCAGCAGAACCGCGGCAGGGGCCCGAGATACGCAGTATTTT. It translates to CASRTAAGARDTQYF.

V is TRBV7-2 and J is TRBJ2-2, with 7 bases lining up with TRBD2. The length of the CDR3 is 15 residues. Germline CDR1 reads SGHTA; CDR2 reads FQGNSA. Trimming at V came to 3 bases and at J to 6 bases, leaving 7 bases not matched to a gene. The CDR3 sequence is CASSLGGSVPGELFF. CDR3 DNA: TGTGCCAGCAGCTTGGGCGGGAGTGTCCCCGGGGAGCTGTTTTTT.

V usage is TRBV4-1 and J usage is TRBJ1-4; D is uncertain. The CDR3 totals 13 residues. Germline CDR1 reads MGHRA; CDR2 reads YSYEKL. V was shortened by 3 bases and J by 7 bases, with 9 bases between the two germline ends. CDR3 bases: TGCGCCAGCAGCCACGAGTCGTCTGAAAAACTGTTTTTT. This sequence encodes CASSHESSEKLFF.

This clone was picked up one time. The chain uses TRBV6-5 and TRBJ2-1, with a possible D match to TRBD2 (7 bases). The CDR3 extends over 15 amino acids. Germline V gene lookup returns CDR1 MNHEY and CDR2 SVGAGI. The V and J ends lost 2 bases and 4 bases respectively, with 12 bases between them. The CDR3 reads CASSYGGGPYNEQFF. CDR3 sequence (DNA): TGTGCCAGCAGTTACGGCGGGGGCCCATACAATGAGCAGTTCTTC.

This rearrangement joins TRBV7-9 to TRBJ1-5; D unclear. The germline CDR1 and CDR2 sequences are SEHNR and FQNEAQ (reference sequence). The CDR3 covers 12 residues. The V end lost 5 bases, the J end lost 4 bases, and 6 bases lay between the germline ends. The CDR3 loop reads CASSRFNQPQHF. The DNA of the CDR3 is TGTGCCAGCAGCCGTTTTAATCAGCCCCAGCATTTT.

This chain joins TRBV18 and TRBJ2-3; D is perhaps TRBD2 (5 bases). The length of the CDR3 is 15 residues. The V end was cut by 3 bases, the J end by 2 bases, with 12 bases between. Per the germline V gene, CDR1 is KGHSH and CDR2 is LQKENI. CDR3 protein: CASSPRSGPTDTQYF. CDR3 nucleotides: TGTGCCAGCTCACCCCGGAGCGGCCCCACAGATACGCAGTATTTT.

The V gene is TRBV7-7, the J gene TRBJ2-7; perhaps TRBD2 as D (6 bases). The CDR3 runs to 14 residues. Germline V gene sequence: CDR1 SSHAT, CDR2 FNYEAQ (reference sequence). V was pared by 4 bases and J by 3 bases, with 13 bases between. The CDR3 loop is CASSSNPGDYEQYF. CDR3 sequence (DNA): TGTGCCAGCAGCTCAAATCCGGGAGACTACGAGCAGTACTTC.

The V and J genes are TRBV6-4 and TRBJ2-3; 10 nucleotides line up with TRBD2. J was trimmed by 6 bases and V by 4 bases; bases with no gene match: 4. CDR3 length: 14 residues. CDR1 is MRHNA, CDR2 SNTAGT, per germline. The CDR3 region has the DNA TGTGCCAGCAGTGTAAGCGGGAGGGAGGATACGCAGTATTTT. Encoded protein: CASSVSGREDTQYF.

J is TRBJ2-5 and V is TRBV7-2; 7 bases match TRBD2. Germline V gene lookup returns CDR1 SGHTA and CDR2 FQGNSA. CDR3 size: 15 residues. V dropped 1 base and J dropped 5; count of bases not matched to a gene: 7. In DNA, the CDR3 is TGTGCCAGCAGCTTAGTCCCCCTTAGCGGGGAGACCCAGTACTTC. Amino acid sequence: CASSLVPLSGETQYF.

V gene TRBV7-2 combines with J gene TRBJ1-3, with D possibly TRBD1 on 5 matching bases. Germline V gene lookup returns CDR1 SGHTA and CDR2 FQGNSA. This CDR3 is 14 amino acids long. Trimming left V 6 bases short and J 8 bases short, with 17 bases between. The DNA of the CDR3 is TGTGCCAGCAGGAGCCGGGAGGGGTGGGACACCATATATTTT. It specifies CASRSREGWDTIYF. Full variable domain (outside the CDR3, taken from reference TRBV7-2 and TRBJ1-3): GAGVSQSPSNKVTEKGKDVELRCDPISGHTALYWYRQSLGQGLEFLIYFQGNSAPDKSGLPSDRFSAERTGGSVSTLTIQRTQQEDSAVYLCASRSREGWDTIYFGEGSWLTVV.

This clone has just a few counts. The chain couples TRBV9 to TRBJ2-7; 11 bases agree with TRBD1. Trimming took 4 bases from V and 3 from J; bases not matched to a gene: 6. The CDR3 extends over 15 amino acids. Germline CDR1 reads SGDLS; CDR2 reads YYNGEE. The CDR3 loop is CASSQGQGVVYEQYF. CDR3 bases: TGTGCCAGCAGCCAGGGACAGGGGGTGGTCTACGAGCAGTACTTC.